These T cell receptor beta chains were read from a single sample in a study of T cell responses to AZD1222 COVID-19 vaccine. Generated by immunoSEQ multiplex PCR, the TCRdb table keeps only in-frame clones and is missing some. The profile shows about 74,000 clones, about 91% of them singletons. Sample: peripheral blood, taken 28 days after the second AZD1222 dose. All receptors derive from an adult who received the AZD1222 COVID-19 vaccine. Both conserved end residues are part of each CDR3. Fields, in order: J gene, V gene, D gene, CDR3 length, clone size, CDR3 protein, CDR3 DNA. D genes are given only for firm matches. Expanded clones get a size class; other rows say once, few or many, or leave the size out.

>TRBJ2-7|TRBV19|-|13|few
CASSIGWAYEQYF
TGTGCCAGTAGTATAGGCTGGGCCTACGAGCAGTACTTC
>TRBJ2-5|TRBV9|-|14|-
CASSVMGAGETQYF
TGTGCCAGCAGCGTAATGGGGGCGGGAGAGACCCAGTACTTC
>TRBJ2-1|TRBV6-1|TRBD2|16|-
CASSESGTSVYNEQFF
TGTGCCAGCAGTGAGTCCGGGACTAGCGTCTACAATGAGCAGTTCTTC
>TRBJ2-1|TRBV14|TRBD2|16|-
CASSQAHGLAGGPQFF
TGTGCCAGCAGCCAAGCTCACGGACTAGCGGGAGGGCCGCAGTTCTTC
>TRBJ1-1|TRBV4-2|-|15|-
CASSQRLGVNTEAFF
TGTGCCAGCAGCCAAAGGCTAGGCGTGAACACTGAAGCTTTCTTT
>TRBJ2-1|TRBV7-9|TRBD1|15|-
CASSLVGTGHNEQFF
TGTGCCAGCAGCTTAGTAGGGACAGGGCACAATGAGCAGTTCTTC
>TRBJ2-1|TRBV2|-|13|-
CASRDALYNEQFF
TGTGCCAGCAGGGACGCCCTCTACAATGAGCAGTTCTTC
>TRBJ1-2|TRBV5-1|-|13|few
CASSLGQNYGYTF
TGCGCCAGCAGCTTGGGGCAGAACTATGGCTACACCTTC
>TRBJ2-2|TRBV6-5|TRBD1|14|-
CASRSTGATGELFF
TGTGCCAGCAGGTCTACAGGGGCCACCGGGGAGCTGTTTTTT
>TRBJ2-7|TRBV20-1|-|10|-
CSASGVEQYF
TGCAGTGCTAGTGGGGTCGAGCAGTACTTC
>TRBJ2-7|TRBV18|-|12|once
CASSPAYEEQYF
TGTGCCAGCTCACCTGCCTACGAGGAGCAGTACTTC
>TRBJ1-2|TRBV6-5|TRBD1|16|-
CASSYRPGGFAYGYTF
TGTGCCAGCAGTTATCGTCCAGGGGGCTTTGCCTATGGCTACACCTTC
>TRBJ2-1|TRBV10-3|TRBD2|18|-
CAITSLLAGGQSYNEQFF
TGTGCCATCACGTCATTACTAGCGGGAGGACAATCCTACAATGAGCAGTTCTTC
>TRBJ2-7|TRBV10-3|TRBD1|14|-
CAIRGQGDSGEQYF
TGTGCCATCAGGGGACAGGGCGACTCGGGCGAGCAGTACTTC
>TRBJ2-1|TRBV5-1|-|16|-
CASSTRQLSSYNEQFF
TGCGCCAGCAGCACTCGACAGCTGAGCTCCTACAATGAGCAGTTCTTC
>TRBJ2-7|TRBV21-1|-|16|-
CASSKSGLADSYEQYF
TGTGCCAGCAGCAAGTCGGGACTAGCGGATTCCTACGAGCAGTACTTC
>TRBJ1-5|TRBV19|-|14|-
CASTSRVTHQPQHF
TGTGCCAGTACCAGCAGGGTGACTCATCAGCCCCAGCATTTT
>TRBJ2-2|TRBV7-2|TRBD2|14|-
CASSLGGSAGELFF
TGTGCCAGCAGCCTGGGAGGGTCCGCCGGGGAGCTGTTTTTT
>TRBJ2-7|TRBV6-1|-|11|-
CASSEYYEQYF
TGTGCCAGCAGTGAATACTACGAGCAGTACTTC
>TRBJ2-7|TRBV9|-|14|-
CASSVVAGSYEQYF
TGTGCCAGCAGCGTAGTGGCGGGGTCCTACGAGCAGTACTTC
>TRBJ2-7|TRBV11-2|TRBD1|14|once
CASSLRDRGYEQYF
TGTGCCAGCAGCTTACGGGACAGGGGCTACGAGCAGTACTTC
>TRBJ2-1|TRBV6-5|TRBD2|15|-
CASNLLAGDPNEQFF
TGTGCCAGCAACCTACTAGCGGGAGACCCCAATGAGCAGTTCTTC
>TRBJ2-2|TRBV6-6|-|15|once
CASSPSRDLTGELFF
TGTGCCAGCAGTCCTTCCCGGGACCTCACCGGGGAGCTGTTTTTT